These T cell receptor beta chains were read from a single sample in a study of shared clonotypes between healthy human individuals. Generated by immunoSEQ multiplex PCR, the TCRdb table keeps only in-frame clones and is missing some. The repertoire includes around 2.3 million clones, 90% to 96% of them detected once, and more than 0.1% sits in the top ten. Sequences were obtained from naive CD4+ T cells sorted from blood. All receptors derive from a man aged 18 to 35 in good health. Each CDR3 is given with its conserved first and last residue. The D gene is left open where the match is weak. The size entry is marked missing in some rows and otherwise reads once, few, many or a size class.

length: 15
V: TRBV28
size: NA
J: TRBJ2-1
D: NA
CDR3: CASSLGRGVYNEQFF
DNA: TGTGCCAGCAGTTTAGGCAGGGGGGTTTACAATGAGCAGTTCTTC

length: 13
V: TRBV5-1
size: NA
J: TRBJ1-2
D: TRBD1
CDR3: CASSPDRVSGYTF
DNA: TGCGCCAGCAGCCCAGACAGGGTAAGCGGCTACACCTTC

length: 16
V: TRBV10-3
size: NA
J: TRBJ2-2
D: TRBD1
CDR3: CAISNTGTGATGELFF
DNA: TGTGCCATCAGTAACACCGGGACAGGGGCGACCGGGGAGCTGTTTTTT

length: 15
V: TRBV7-9
size: NA
J: TRBJ1-1
D: TRBD1
CDR3: CASSLGTGMNTEAFF
DNA: TGTGCCAGCAGCTTGGGGACAGGAATGAACACTGAAGCTTTCTTT

length: 16
V: TRBV11-2
size: NA
J: TRBJ2-3
D: TRBD1
CDR3: CASSQGGTGGRDTQYF
DNA: TGTGCCAGCAGCCAAGGGGGGACAGGGGGTAGAGATACGCAGTATTTT

length: 17
V: TRBV6-1
size: NA
J: TRBJ2-5
D: TRBD2
CDR3: CASSGGLAQQSQETQYF
DNA: TGTGCCAGCAGTGGTGGACTAGCTCAACAATCTCAAGAGACCCAGTACTTC

length: 14
V: TRBV9
size: NA
J: TRBJ1-2
D: NA
CDR3: CASSVGEGSYGYTF
DNA: TGTGCCAGCAGCGTAGGGGAGGGGAGCTATGGCTACACCTTC

length: 13
V: TRBV5-1
size: NA
J: TRBJ2-5
D: NA
CDR3: CASSSQGEETQYF
DNA: TGCGCCAGCAGCTCGCAAGGTGAAGAGACCCAGTACTTC

length: 15
V: TRBV7-9
size: NA
J: TRBJ2-1
D: NA
CDR3: CASSLPGSPYNEQFF
DNA: TGTGCCAGCAGCTTACCCGGGAGCCCCTACAATGAGCAGTTCTTC

length: 14
V: TRBV5-8
size: NA
J: TRBJ2-7
D: NA
CDR3: CASSPFGRSYEQYF
DNA: TGTGCCAGCAGCCCCTTTGGCAGGTCGTACGAGCAGTACTTC

length: 16
V: TRBV5-4
size: NA
J: TRBJ2-4
D: NA
CDR3: CASSATFGGAKNIQYF
DNA: TGTGCCAGCAGCGCAACCTTTGGAGGGGCCAAAAACATTCAGTACTTC

length: 17
V: TRBV10-3
size: NA
J: TRBJ1-1
D: TRBD1
CDR3: CAISALGDRAQNTEAFF
DNA: TGTGCCATCAGTGCCCTCGGCGACAGGGCCCAGAACACTGAAGCTTTCTTT

length: 14
V: TRBV19
size: once
J: TRBJ1-1
D: NA
CDR3: CASSMLTGSVEAFF
DNA: TGTGCCAGTAGTATGCTCACAGGGTCGGTTGAAGCTTTCTTT

length: 15
V: TRBV5-4
size: once
J: TRBJ2-1
D: TRBD2
CDR3: CASSPGTSGGLEQFF
DNA: TGTGCCAGCAGCCCTGGGACTAGCGGGGGGCTTGAGCAGTTCTTC

length: 14
V: TRBV6-5
size: NA
J: TRBJ1-1
D: NA
CDR3: CASSYSLGNTEAFF
DNA: TGTGCCAGCAGTTACTCGTTGGGGAACACTGAAGCTTTCTTT

length: 12
V: TRBV30
size: NA
J: TRBJ2-1
D: NA
CDR3: CAWSGSFNEQFF
DNA: TGTGCCTGGAGTGGGTCGTTTAATGAGCAGTTCTTC

length: 14
V: TRBV18
size: NA
J: TRBJ1-2
D: NA
CDR3: CASSPKAVNYGYTF
DNA: TGTGCCAGCTCACCCAAGGCAGTTAACTATGGCTACACCTTC

length: 14
V: TRBV7-9
size: few
J: TRBJ1-2
D: NA
CDR3: CASSLDVGAGGYTF
DNA: TGTGCCAGCAGCTTAGACGTCGGTGCGGGCGGCTACACCTTC

length: 12
V: TRBV19
size: few
J: TRBJ1-5
D: NA
CDR3: CASRGSNQPQHF
DNA: TGTGCCAGTAGAGGTAGCAATCAGCCCCAGCATTTT